Following are 13 T cell receptor beta chains from one sample sequenced in a study of blood T cell repertoires in COVID-19. The protocol was immunoSEQ multiplex PCR, while the TCRdb copy is restricted to in-frame clones and leaves out a portion. The sample yields 130,000 to 150,000 clones, around 85% seen once. Input material: peripheral blood. Receptor source: a woman of 80 years or more with acute or convalescent COVID-19.

This clone has a handful of counts. The J gene is TRBJ1-5, the V gene TRBV5-5, with 7 bases aligning to TRBD1. The CDR3 length is 16 residues. V lost 4 bases to trimming and J lost 3 bases; unmatched junction nucleotides: 10. Per the germline V gene, CDR1 is SGHKS and CDR2 is YYEKEE (reference sequence). The CDR3 sequence is CASSLAGQTINQPQHF. DNA for the CDR3: TGTGCCAGCAGCCTCGCGGGACAGACAATCAATCAGCCCCAGCATTTT.

This chain joins TRBV5-1 and TRBJ1-4, with 7 bases that match TRBD1. CDR3 length: 14 residues. Germline CDR1 SGHRS, CDR2 YFSETQ. V trimming: 3 bases; J trimming: 7 bases; junction bases outside the gene matches: 6. CDR3 nucleotides: TGCGCCAGCAGCTCCGGACAGGCTGGTGAAAAACTGTTTTTT. Encoded protein: CASSSGQAGEKLFF.

This clone came up once. CDR3 amino acids: CASTQTGGNYGYTF. In nucleotides, the CDR3 is TGTGCCAGCACCCAGACAGGGGGCAACTATGGCTACACCTTC. The J gene is TRBJ1-2, the V gene TRBV21-1; the table gives TRBD1 as D, unverified against the DNA. TRBV21-1 counts as a pseudogene. The CDR3 totals 14 residues.

This sequence joins TRBV25-1 and TRBJ2-7; possible D gene TRBD1, 5 bases. Germline V CDR1 and CDR2: MGHDK, SYGVNS. This CDR3 contains 12 residues. Trimming stripped 5 bases from V and 3 bases from J, with 8 bases between. Written as DNA, the CDR3 is TGTGCCAGCAGTAGTCAGGGCTACGAGCAGTACTTC. Encoded protein: CASSSQGYEQYF.

The CDR3 here is CASSASGDPTYNEQFF. The CDR3 nucleotides are TGTGCCAGCAGCGCTAGCGGGGACCCAACCTACAATGAGCAGTTCTTC. The V and J genes are TRBV9 and TRBJ2-1; 9 positions agree with TRBD2. The CDR3 extends over 16 amino acids. V was clipped by 3 bases and J by 2 bases; unmatched bases: 6. Germline V gives CDR1 SGDLS, CDR2 YYNGEE.

The chain uses TRBV28 and TRBJ1-4, with TRBD1 as a possible D gene (5 bases). The CDR3 runs 13 residues. Trimming removed 5 bases from V and 4 bases from J, with 8 bases in between. The germline CDR1 and CDR2 sequences are MDHEN and SYDVKM. In DNA, the CDR3 is TGTGCCAGCAGTGGGGCCCATAATGAAAAACTGTTTTTT. Amino acid sequence: CASSGAHNEKLFF.

This sequence joins TRBV18 and TRBJ2-3, with 7 bases matching TRBD1. CDR1 KGHSH and CDR2 LQKENI come from the germline V gene. J gave up 7 bases and V 2 bases, and 15 bases lay outside the gene matches. The CDR3 is 17 amino acids. The DNA for the CDR3 is TGTGCCAGCTCACCAAACGCAGCTATTACAGGGGAAAATACGCAGTATTTT. Translating it yields CASSPNAAITGENTQYF.

The rearrangement links TRBV6-1 to TRBJ2-7; maybe TRBD1 (5 bases). V lost 3 bases and J lost 0, with 12 bases in between. Looked up from germline, CDR1 is MNHNS and CDR2 is SASEGT. The CDR3 is 15 residues long. CDR3 in amino acids: CASSESTVNSYEQYF. The CDR3 region has the DNA TGTGCCAGCAGTGAGTCGACAGTAAACTCCTACGAGCAGTACTTC.

The V and J genes are TRBV27 and TRBJ1-2, with D perhaps matching TRBD1 (6 bases). In germline, CDR1 is MNHEY, CDR2 SMNVEV (reference sequence). The CDR3 spans 13 residues. Trimming pared 6 bases from V and 4 bases from J, leaving 12 bases between. The CDR3 sequence is CASRPTGPYGYTF. The CDR3 nucleotides are TGTGCCAGCAGACCGACAGGTCCCTATGGCTACACCTTC.

The chain has TRBV10-2 and TRBJ2-5; TRBD2 matches 11 bases. With 8 bases clipped from V and 3 bases from J, the junction kept 2 bases outside the gene matches. Germline assignment: CDR1 WSHSY and CDR2 SAAADI. The CDR3 runs 13 residues. The CDR3, as DNA: TGCGCCAGCGGGGGACTAGCGGAAGAGACCCAGTACTTC. Amino acid sequence: CASGGLAEETQYF.

The table lists this clone with a few counts. The CDR3 protein is CASSLNRGDRYGYTF. The DNA for the CDR3 is TGTGCCAGCAGCTTAAACCGCGGGGACAGATATGGCTACACCTTC. This chain links TRBV7-3 with TRBJ1-2; 7 bases fit TRBD1. The length of the CDR3 is 15 residues. Germline loops: CDR1 SGHTA, CDR2 FQGTGA. Germline trimming cut 1 base from V and 5 bases from J; bases unmatched to any gene: 7.

V and J are TRBV5-1 and TRBJ1-2; tentative D call: TRBD1 (6 bases). V gave up 4 bases and J gave up 7 bases, with 20 bases separating them. CDR3 length equals 15 residues. Germline-derived CDR1 and CDR2 are SGHRS and YFSETQ. CDR3 DNA: TGCGCCAGCAGCACTTGGGGTGGGGGCGGGCTTGGCTACACCTTC. Its protein is CASSTWGGGGLGYTF.

This clone showed up just once. CDR3 residues: CASSQEEEGAGGAWTEAFF. CDR3 nucleotide sequence: TGCGCCAGCAGCCAAGAAGAAGAAGGGGCAGGGGGCGCGTGGACTGAAGCTTTCTTT. The chain carries TRBV4-1 and TRBJ1-1; 8 bases fit TRBD1. The germline V gene encodes CDR1 MGHRA and CDR2 YSYEKL. CDR3 length: 19 residues. V gave up 0 bases and J gave up 5 bases; unmatched junction bases: 17.